This is a list of T cell receptor beta chains from one sample in a study of control samples from healthy donors and cancer patients. Clones were read by immunoSEQ multiplex PCR, and TCRdb kept only the in-frame ones, dropping some. The sample has 110,000 to 150,000 clones, roughly nine tenths seen once. The sequencing input was blood. The receptors were gathered from a man between 18 and 35 years old in good health. Each CDR3 is given with its conserved first and last residue. The D gene is left open where the match is weak. Some rows have no size entry. The others give once, few or many, or a class for an expanded clone.

V gene	clone size	J gene	D gene	CDR3 protein	CDR3 DNA
TRBV19	once	TRBJ1-6	-	CASSIGSRHNSPLHF	TGTGCCAGTAGTATAGGGAGCCGACATAATTCACCCCTCCACTTT
TRBV7-9	-	TRBJ1-4	-	CASSVQGSPNEKLFF	TGTGCCAGCAGCGTTCAGGGTTCACCTAATGAAAAACTGTTTTTT
TRBV2	-	TRBJ2-3	-	CASQGQPHTDTQYF	TGTGCCAGCCAGGGACAACCCCACACAGATACGCAGTATTTT
TRBV29-1	-	TRBJ2-5	-	CSVEDREETQYF	TGCAGCGTTGAAGACAGAGAAGAGACCCAGTACTTC
TRBV3-1/TRBV3-2	-	TRBJ2-3	TRBD1	CASSQDGPGQGKDTQYF	TGTGCCAGCAGCCAAGATGGCCCGGGACAGGGAAAAGATACGCAGTATTTT
TRBV5-1	once	TRBJ2-2	-	CASSLDPRANTGELFF	TGCGCCAGCAGCTTGGACCCTCGTGCGAACACCGGGGAGCTGTTTTTT
TRBV7-9	once	TRBJ1-1	-	CASSERQNTEAFF	TGTGCCAGCAGCGAGAGACAGAACACTGAAGCTTTCTTT
TRBV5-1	-	TRBJ1-2	TRBD1	CASSEGGGWDGYTF	TGCGCCAGCAGTGAAGGGGGCGGTTGGGATGGCTACACCTTC
TRBV3-1/TRBV3-2	-	TRBJ1-5	-	CASSHSPGLNQPQHF	TGTGCCAGCAGCCATAGCCCAGGCCTAAATCAGCCCCAGCATTTT
TRBV6-2/TRBV6-3	-	TRBJ1-1	-	CASSYSGGPNTEAFF	TGTGCCAGCAGTTACTCCGGGGGACCGAACACTGAAGCTTTCTTT
TRBV6-1	-	TRBJ1-2	TRBD1	CASSVVPGQGADGYTF	TGTGCCAGCAGTGTCGTACCGGGACAGGGGGCGGATGGCTACACCTTC
TRBV9	-	TRBJ1-6	-	CASSVAANDNSPLHF	TGTGCCAGCAGCGTAGCGGCAAACGATAATTCACCCCTCCACTTT
TRBV6-5	once	TRBJ2-2	-	CASSPSWENTGELFF	TGTGCCAGCAGTCCCTCGTGGGAAAACACCGGGGAGCTGTTTTTT
TRBV28	once	TRBJ1-5	TRBD1	CASFPPGTGAYSNQPQHF	TGTGCCAGCTTCCCCCCCGGGACAGGGGCTTATAGCAATCAGCCCCAGCATTTT
TRBV19	once	TRBJ1-1	-	CASSIELAGGEAFF	TGTGCCAGTAGTATAGAGCTGGCGGGGGGTGAAGCTTTCTTT
TRBV7-3	-	TRBJ1-2	-	CASSLTGGANYGYTF	TGTGCCAGCAGCTTAACCGGCGGGGCTAACTATGGCTACACCTTC
TRBV28	few	TRBJ1-5	TRBD1	CASRSTGSGGQPQHF	TGTGCCAGCAGGTCCACAGGGTCAGGGGGCCAGCCCCAGCATTTT
TRBV18	-	TRBJ1-5	TRBD1	CASSPTGTAFNQPQHF	TGTGCCAGCTCACCAACCGGGACAGCTTTCAATCAGCCCCAGCATTTT
TRBV11-2	-	TRBJ1-6	-	CASSLDAVYNSPLHF	TGTGCCAGCAGCTTAGACGCAGTCTATAATTCACCCCTCCACTTT
TRBV6-2/TRBV6-3	-	TRBJ2-7	-	CASSSVLTYEQYF	TGTGCCAGCAGTTCCGTCCTAACCTACGAGCAGTACTTC
TRBV10-3	-	TRBJ1-2	-	CAISTDLNYGYTF	TGTGCCATCAGCACGGACCTTAACTATGGCTACACCTTC
TRBV18	-	TRBJ2-5	TRBD2	CASSPGAGGQETQYF	TGTGCCAGCTCACCAGGAGCGGGGGGACAAGAGACCCAGTACTTC
TRBV3-1/TRBV3-2	-	TRBJ2-7	TRBD2	CASSPLGRGGEQYF	TGTGCCAGCAGCCCCCTCGGGCGGGGGGGCGAGCAGTACTTC
TRBV4-1	-	TRBJ2-3	TRBD2	CASSQGTSGGDTQYF	TGCGCCAGCAGCCAGGGGACTAGCGGGGGGGATACGCAGTATTTT
TRBV7-6	-	TRBJ2-5	-	CASNADGTQYF	TGTGCCAGCAATGCTGACGGGACCCAGTACTTC